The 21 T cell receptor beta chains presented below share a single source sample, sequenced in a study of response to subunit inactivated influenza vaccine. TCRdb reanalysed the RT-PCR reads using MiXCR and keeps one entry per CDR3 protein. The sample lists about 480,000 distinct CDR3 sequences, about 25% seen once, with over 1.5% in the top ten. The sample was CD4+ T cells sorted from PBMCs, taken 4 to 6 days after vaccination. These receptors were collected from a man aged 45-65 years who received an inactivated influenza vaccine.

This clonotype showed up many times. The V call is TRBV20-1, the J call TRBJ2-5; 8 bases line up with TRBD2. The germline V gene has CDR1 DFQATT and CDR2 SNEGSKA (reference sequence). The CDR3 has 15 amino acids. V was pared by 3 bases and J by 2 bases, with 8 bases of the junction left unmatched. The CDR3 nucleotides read TGCAGTGCTAGGGGCCTAGCGGGTATGCAAGAGACCCAGTACTTC. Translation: CSARGLAGMQETQYF.

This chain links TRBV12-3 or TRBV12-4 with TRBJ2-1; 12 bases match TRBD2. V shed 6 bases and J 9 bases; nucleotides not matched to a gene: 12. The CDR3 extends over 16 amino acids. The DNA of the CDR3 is TGTGCCAGCAGCCTAGCGGGGGGGCGGGATGGTGGTGAGCAGTTCTTC. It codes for CASSLAGGRDGGEQFF.

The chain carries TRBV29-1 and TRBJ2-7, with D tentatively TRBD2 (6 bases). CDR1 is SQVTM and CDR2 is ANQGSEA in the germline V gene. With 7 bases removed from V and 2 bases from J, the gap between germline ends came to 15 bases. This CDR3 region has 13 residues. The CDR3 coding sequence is TGCAGCGCCACTAGCCCGATTACCTACGAGCAGTACTTC. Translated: CSATSPITYEQYF.

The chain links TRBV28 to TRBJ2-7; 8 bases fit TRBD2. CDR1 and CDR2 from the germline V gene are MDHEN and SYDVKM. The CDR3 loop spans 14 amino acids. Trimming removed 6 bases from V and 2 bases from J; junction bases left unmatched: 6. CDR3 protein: CASSPGGQPYEQYF. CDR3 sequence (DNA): TGTGCCAGCAGCCCGGGGGGGCAACCCTACGAGCAGTACTTC. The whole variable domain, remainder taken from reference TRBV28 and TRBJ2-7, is DVKVTQSSRYLVKRTGEKVFLECVQDMDHENMFWYRQDPGLGLRLIYFSYDVKMKEKGDIPEGYSVSREKKERFSLILESASTNQTSMYLCASSPGGQPYEQYFGPGTRLTVT.

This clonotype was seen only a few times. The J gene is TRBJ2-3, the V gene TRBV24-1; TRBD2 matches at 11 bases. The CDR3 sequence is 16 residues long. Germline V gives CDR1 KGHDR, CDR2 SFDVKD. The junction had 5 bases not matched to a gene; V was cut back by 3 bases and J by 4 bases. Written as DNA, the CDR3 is TGTGCCACCAGTGATCCCGGGACTAGCGGCCCAGATACGCAGTATTTT. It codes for CATSDPGTSGPDTQYF.

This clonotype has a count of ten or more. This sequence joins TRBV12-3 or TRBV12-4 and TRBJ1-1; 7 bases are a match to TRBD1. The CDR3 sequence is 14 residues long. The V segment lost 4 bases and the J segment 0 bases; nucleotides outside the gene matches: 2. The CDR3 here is CASSWDSVNTEAFF. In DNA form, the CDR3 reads TGTGCCAGCAGTTGGGACAGTGTGAACACTGAAGCTTTCTTT.

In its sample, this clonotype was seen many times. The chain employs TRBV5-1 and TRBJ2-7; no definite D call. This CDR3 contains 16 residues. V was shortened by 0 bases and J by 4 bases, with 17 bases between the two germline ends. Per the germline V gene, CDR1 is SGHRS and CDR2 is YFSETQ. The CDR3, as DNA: TGCGCCAGCAGCTTGGCCCTATCGGGTTCAATATACGAGCAGTACTTC. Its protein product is CASSLALSGSIYEQYF.

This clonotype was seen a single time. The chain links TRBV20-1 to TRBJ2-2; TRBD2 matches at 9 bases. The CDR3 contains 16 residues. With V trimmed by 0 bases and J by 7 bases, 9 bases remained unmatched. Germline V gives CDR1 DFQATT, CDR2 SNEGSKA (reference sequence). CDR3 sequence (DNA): TGCAGTGCTAGAGATCGGGCTAGCGGGAATATCGGGGAGCTGTTTTTT. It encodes CSARDRASGNIGELFF.

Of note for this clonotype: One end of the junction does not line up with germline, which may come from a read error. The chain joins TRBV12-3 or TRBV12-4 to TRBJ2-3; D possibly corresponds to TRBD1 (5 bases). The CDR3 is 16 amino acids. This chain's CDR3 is CASRSTAGLITDMQYF. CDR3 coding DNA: TGTGCCAGCAGATCGACAGCCGGGCTGATCACAGATATGCAGTATTTT.

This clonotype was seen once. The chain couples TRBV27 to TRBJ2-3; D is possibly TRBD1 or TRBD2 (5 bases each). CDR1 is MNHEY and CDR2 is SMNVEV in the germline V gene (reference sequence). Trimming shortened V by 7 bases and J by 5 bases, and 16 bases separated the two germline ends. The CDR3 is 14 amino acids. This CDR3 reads CASTQRDGRDTQYF. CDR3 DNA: TGTGCCAGCACCCAACGGGACGGTCGAGATACGCAGTATTTT.

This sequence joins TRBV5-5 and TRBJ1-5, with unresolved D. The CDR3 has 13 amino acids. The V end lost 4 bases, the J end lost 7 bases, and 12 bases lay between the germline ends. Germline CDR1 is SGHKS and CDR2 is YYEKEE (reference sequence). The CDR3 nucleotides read TGTGCCAGCAGCCTCGACTGGTACCAGCCCCAGCATTTT. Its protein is CASSLDWYQPQHF.

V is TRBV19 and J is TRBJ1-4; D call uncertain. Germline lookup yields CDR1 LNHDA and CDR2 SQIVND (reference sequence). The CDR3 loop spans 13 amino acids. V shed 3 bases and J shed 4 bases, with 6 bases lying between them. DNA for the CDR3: TGTGCCAGTAGTATCGAAGTTAATGAAAAACTGTTTTTT. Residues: CASSIEVNEKLFF. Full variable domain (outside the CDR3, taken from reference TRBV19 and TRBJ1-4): DGGITQSPKYLFRKEGQNVTLSCEQNLNHDAMYWYRQDPGQGLRLIYYSQIVNDFQKGDIAEGYSVSREKKESFPLTVTSAQKNPTAFYLCASSIEVNEKLFFGSGTQLSVL.

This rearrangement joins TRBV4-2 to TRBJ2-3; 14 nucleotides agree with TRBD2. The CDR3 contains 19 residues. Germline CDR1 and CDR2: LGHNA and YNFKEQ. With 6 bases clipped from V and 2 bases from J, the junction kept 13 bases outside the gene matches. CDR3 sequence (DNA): TGTGCCAGCAGTTCCGACACTCTGACTAGCGGGAGGGCCACAGATACGCAGTATTTT. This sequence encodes CASSSDTLTSGRATDTQYF.

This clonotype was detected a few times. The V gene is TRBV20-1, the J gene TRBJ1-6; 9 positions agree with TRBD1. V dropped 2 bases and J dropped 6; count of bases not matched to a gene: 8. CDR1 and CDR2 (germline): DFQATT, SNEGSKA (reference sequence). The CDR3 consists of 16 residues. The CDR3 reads CSARNRDRVGNSPLHF. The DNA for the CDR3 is TGCAGTGCTAGAAACCGGGACAGGGTTGGTAATTCACCCCTCCACTTT.

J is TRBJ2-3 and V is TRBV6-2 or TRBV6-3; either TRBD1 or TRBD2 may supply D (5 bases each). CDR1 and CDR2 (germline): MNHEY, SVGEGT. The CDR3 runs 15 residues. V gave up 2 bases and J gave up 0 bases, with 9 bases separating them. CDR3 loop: CASSYGTTSTDTQYF. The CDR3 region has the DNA TGTGCCAGCAGTTACGGGACGACTAGCACAGATACGCAGTATTTT.

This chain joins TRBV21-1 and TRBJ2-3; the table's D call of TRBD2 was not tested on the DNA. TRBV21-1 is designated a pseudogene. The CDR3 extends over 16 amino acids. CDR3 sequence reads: CASSKVKREGEDTQYF. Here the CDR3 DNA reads TGTGCCAGCAGCAAAGTCAAGCGGGAGGGCGAAGATACGCAGTATTTT.

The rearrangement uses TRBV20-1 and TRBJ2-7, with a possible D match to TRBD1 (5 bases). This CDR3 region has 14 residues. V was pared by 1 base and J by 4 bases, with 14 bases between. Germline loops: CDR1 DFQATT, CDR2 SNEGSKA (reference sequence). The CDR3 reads CSARVGQGIYEQYF. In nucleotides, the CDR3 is TGCAGTGCTAGAGTCGGTCAGGGAATATACGAGCAGTACTTC.

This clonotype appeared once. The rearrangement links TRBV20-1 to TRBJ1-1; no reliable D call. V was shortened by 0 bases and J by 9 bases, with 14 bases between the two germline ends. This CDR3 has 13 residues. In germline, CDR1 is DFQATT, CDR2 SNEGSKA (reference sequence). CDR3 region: CSARDSPSGKAFF. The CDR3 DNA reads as TGCAGTGCTAGAGACTCACCCAGTGGGAAAGCTTTCTTT.

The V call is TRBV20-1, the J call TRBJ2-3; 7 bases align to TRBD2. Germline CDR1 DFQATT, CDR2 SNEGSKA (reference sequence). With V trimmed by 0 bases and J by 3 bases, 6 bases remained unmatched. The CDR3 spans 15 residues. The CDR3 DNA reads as TGCAGTGCTAGAGATCCTCGCGGGAGAACAGATACGCAGTATTTT. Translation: CSARDPRGRTDTQYF.

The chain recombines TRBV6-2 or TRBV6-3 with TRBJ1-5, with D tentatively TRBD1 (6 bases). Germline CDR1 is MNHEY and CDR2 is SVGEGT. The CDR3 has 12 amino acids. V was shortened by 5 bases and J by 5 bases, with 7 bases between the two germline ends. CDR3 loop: CASSRTDQPQHF. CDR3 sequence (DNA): TGTGCCAGCAGTCGGACAGATCAGCCCCAGCATTTT.

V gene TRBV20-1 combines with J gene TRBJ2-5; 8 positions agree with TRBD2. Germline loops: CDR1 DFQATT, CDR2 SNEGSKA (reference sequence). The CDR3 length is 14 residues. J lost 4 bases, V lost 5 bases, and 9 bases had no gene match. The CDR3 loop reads CSAGTGGPLETQYF. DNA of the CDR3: TGCAGTGCTGGAACGGGGGGGCCTCTAGAGACCCAGTACTTC.